Each of the 26 T cell receptor beta chains below was sequenced from the same sample in a study of T cells in Graves' hyperthyroidism and ophthalmopathy. From RNA transcripts, TCR beta CDR3 regions were amplified. HTBI primers were employed in a first-round RT-PCR of the TCR CDR3. TCRdb called the multiplex PCR reads again in MiXCR, with one record for every CDR3 protein. The repertoire holds 550,000 to 800,000 distinct CDR3 sequences, with 17% as singletons. The sample taken for sequencing was blood. The receptors were gathered from a man in his fifties or sixties with Graves' hyperthyroidism.

The chain is built from TRBV18 and TRBJ1-1, with D unresolved. From germline, CDR1 is KGHSH and CDR2 LQKENI. The CDR3 runs to 15 residues. V lost 5 bases and J lost 0, with 13 bases in between. CDR3 loop: CASSASESMNTEAFF. Written as DNA, the CDR3 is TGTGCCAGCTCAGCCTCCGAATCTATGAACACTGAAGCTTTCTTT.

The chain employs TRBV9 and TRBJ2-1, with unresolved D. CDR3 length: 16 residues. Germline V gene sequence: CDR1 SGDLS, CDR2 YYNGEE. The V end lost 0 bases, the J end lost 5 bases, and 15 bases lay between the germline ends. The CDR3 DNA reads as TGTGCCAGCAGCGTAGAGCCCCCCTACTTAAACAATGAGCAGTTCTTC. As protein: CASSVEPPYLNNEQFF.

This clonotype has just a few counts. V is TRBV9 and J is TRBJ1-1; a weak D match, TRBD1 (6 bases). This CDR3 spans 14 amino acids. V gave up 4 bases and J gave up 10 bases, with 20 bases separating them. Germline V CDR1 and CDR2: SGDLS, YYNGEE. The CDR3 DNA reads as TGTGCCAGCAGCCCCCAAGGGGGAGGGGACGGAGCTTTCTTT. It translates to CASSPQGGGDGAFF.

The chain is built from TRBV10-3 and TRBJ1-4; D gene uncertain. Trimming removed 6 bases at V and 6 bases at J, with 11 bases between. The CDR3 sequence is 13 residues long. The germline CDR1 and CDR2 sequences are ENHRY and SYGVKD. This CDR3 reads CAIRRERDEKLFF. Written as DNA, the CDR3 is TGTGCCATCAGGCGGGAGAGGGATGAAAAACTGTTTTTT.

This clonotype was recorded many times. The rearrangement joins TRBV7-8 to TRBJ2-5, with TRBD1 matching over 9 bases. The CDR3 loop spans 19 amino acids. CDR1 is SGHVS and CDR2 is FQNEAQ in the germline V gene. V was pared by 6 bases and J by 4 bases, with 21 bases of the junction left unmatched. This CDR3 is CASSFTRGRDREEGETQYF. The CDR3 region has the DNA TGTGCCAGCAGTTTTACGCGAGGCCGGGACAGGGAGGAGGGAGAGACCCAGTACTTC.

The V gene is TRBV2, the J gene TRBJ2-5; D not certain. Trimming stripped 6 bases from V and 5 bases from J, with 10 bases between. This CDR3 spans 12 amino acids. Germline V gene lookup returns CDR1 SNHLY and CDR2 FYNNEI. CDR3 in amino acids: CASRDPGETQYF. In nucleotides, the CDR3 is TGTGCCAGCAGGGACCCTGGGGAGACCCAGTACTTC.

This clonotype has only a few counts. This chain joins TRBV7-3 and TRBJ2-1; D tentatively fits TRBD1 or TRBD2 (5 bases each). The CDR3 extends over 16 amino acids. Germline values: CDR1 SGHTA, CDR2 FQGTGA. The V end lost 5 bases, the J end lost 6 bases, and 20 bases lay between the germline ends. Here the CDR3 DNA reads TGTGCCAGCAGCAAAAATTGGGACCCGAGGCCCAATGAGCAGTTCTTC. This sequence encodes CASSKNWDPRPNEQFF.

The rearrangement joins TRBV20-1 to TRBJ1-3; D is unclear. This CDR3 region has 14 residues. V dropped 1 base and J dropped 6 bases, with 13 bases sitting between them. The germline gives CDR1 DFQATT, CDR2 SNEGSKA (reference sequence). The CDR3 is CSARVTEGVNTIYF. CDR3 DNA: TGCAGTGCTAGAGTAACAGAAGGTGTAAACACCATATATTTT.

As to this clonotype: It may be a read error: a sequence one base away is much more abundant. Because the CDR3 is missing its conserved closing phenylalanine or tryptophan, this is likely a read error. V and J are TRBV30 and TRBJ1-2, with 7 nucleotides matching TRBD1. The CDR3 is 12 amino acids. Germline CDR1 reads GTSNPN; CDR2 reads SVGIG (reference sequence). Unmatched junction bases numbered 3, after V lost 4 bases and J lost 4 bases. The CDR3: CAWTGTVYGYTS. The CDR3 bases are TGTGCCTGGACCGGGACAGTCTATGGCTACACCTCC.

This clonotype has ten or more counts. The chain is built from TRBV18 and TRBJ2-5, with D unresolved. The germline V and J ends were trimmed by 1 base and 1 base, with 7 bases remaining between them. The CDR3 runs 14 residues. The germline V gene has CDR1 KGHSH and CDR2 LQKENI. The CDR3 is CASSPRAVQETQYF. Here the CDR3 DNA reads TGTGCCAGCTCACCACGGGCGGTCCAAGAGACCCAGTACTTC.

The chain is built from TRBV4-1 and TRBJ2-1, with 8 bases that match TRBD2. This CDR3 has 15 residues. The V and J ends lost 1 base and 8 bases, in that order; junction bases with no gene match: 7. The germline V gene has CDR1 MGHRA and CDR2 YSYEKL. The CDR3 loop reads CASSQVPAGDYEQFF. CDR3 sequence (DNA): TGCGCCAGCAGCCAAGTTCCAGCGGGAGACTATGAGCAGTTCTTC.

This clonotype has just a few counts. The chain uses TRBV19 and TRBJ1-6, with D hard to call. V was cut by 4 bases and J by 5 bases, with 12 bases left in between. The CDR3 length is 15 residues. Germline values: CDR1 LNHDA, CDR2 SQIVND (reference sequence). CDR3 sequence reads: CASSTLWKHNSPLHF. The CDR3 DNA follows: TGTGCCAGTAGTACCCTTTGGAAGCATAATTCACCCCTCCACTTT.

The chain is built from TRBV19 and TRBJ2-7; 13 bases line up with TRBD2. V shed 3 bases, J shed 6 bases, and the junction held 8 bases outside the gene matches. The CDR3 is made up of 16 amino acids. Per germline, CDR1 LNHDA and CDR2 SQIVND (reference sequence). The CDR3 DNA sequence: TGTGCCAGTAGTATCAGAGGACTAGCGGGAGTGGTCGAGCAGTACTTC. The encoded protein is CASSIRGLAGVVEQYF. Full variable domain (rest looked up from reference TRBV19 and TRBJ2-7): DGGITQSPKYLFRKEGQNVTLSCEQNLNHDAMYWYRQDPGQGLRLIYYSQIVNDFQKGDIAEGYSVSREKKESFPLTVTSAQKNPTAFYLCASSIRGLAGVVEQYFGPGTRLTVT.

This clonotype has a count of ten or more. The chain recombines TRBV6-2 or TRBV6-3 with TRBJ1-2; TRBD1 is a possible D gene (5 bases). The length of the CDR3 is 16 residues. V gave up 2 bases and J gave up 4 bases, with 17 bases separating them. In germline, CDR1 is MNHEY, CDR2 SVGEGT. The CDR3 nucleotides read TGTGCCAGCAGTTACGTCCGACAGCCGGAGGCCTATGGCTACACCTTC. As protein: CASSYVRQPEAYGYTF.

This clonotype occurred many times. The chain employs TRBV7-9 and TRBJ2-7, with 8 bases fitting TRBD2. Germline CDR1 reads SEHNR; CDR2 reads FQNEAQ (reference sequence). CDR3 length: 14 residues. V trimming: 3 bases; J trimming: 5 bases; junction bases outside the gene matches: 6. CDR3 bases: TGTGCCAGCAGCTTTCCGGGAGGGTCACACGAGCAGTACTTC. Encoded protein: CASSFPGGSHEQYF.

This clonotype was recorded at least ten times. The DNA of the CDR3 is TGTGCCAGCAGGTCGGGACAGGGAACGTCTGAAGCTTTCTTT. It yields the protein CASRSGQGTSEAFF. The chain uses TRBV28 and TRBJ1-1; 9 bases are shared with TRBD1. Trimming cost V 6 bases and J 6 bases; bases outside gene matches: 8. The CDR3 runs 14 residues. CDR1 is MDHEN, CDR2 SYDVKM, per germline.

In this sample, this clonotype turned up a few times. In nucleotides, the CDR3 is TGTGCCAGCAGTGAGGGCAGAGCTAGCACAGATACGCAGTATTTT. Translated: CASSEGRASTDTQYF. V and J are TRBV6-4 and TRBJ2-3; no clear D. The CDR3 loop spans 15 amino acids. V lost 3 bases and J 0 bases, leaving 10 bases between the germline ends. The germline V gene encodes CDR1 MRHNA and CDR2 SNTAGT.

This clonotype was found many times. The chain couples TRBV27 to TRBJ2-3; a possible D gene is TRBD2 (5 bases). Germline V gene data show CDR1 as MNHEY and CDR2 as SMNVEV (reference sequence). The V gene lost 2 bases and the J gene lost 7 bases, with 13 bases spanning the gap. There are 14 residues in the CDR3. For the CDR3, the DNA is TGTGCCAGCAGTTTAAGCGGCAGCAAGAATACGCAGTATTTT. The encoded protein is CASSLSGSKNTQYF.

This clonotype came up a few times. DNA of the CDR3: TGTGCCAGCAGCTCTCTCCCACTAGCGGGGGACACCGGGGAGCTGTTTTTT. Amino acids: CASSSLPLAGDTGELFF. The rearrangement links TRBV7-3 to TRBJ2-2, with 11 bases fitting TRBD2. The V and J ends lost 4 bases and 3 bases, in that order; junction bases with no gene match: 7. CDR1 SGHTA and CDR2 FQGTGA come from the germline V gene. The CDR3 spans 17 residues.

This clonotype came up a few times. The CDR3 reads CATSLGGANTGELFF. Written as DNA, the CDR3 is TGTGCCACCAGTTTAGGGGGAGCGAACACCGGGGAGCTGTTTTTT. V gene TRBV24-1 combines with J gene TRBJ2-2, with D possibly being TRBD1 (6 bases). CDR1 and CDR2 (germline): KGHDR, SFDVKD. CDR3 length: 15 amino acids. Trimming left V 6 bases short and J 0 bases short, with 10 bases between.

This clonotype was seen at least ten times. The CDR3 nucleotides are TGCAGTGCTAGAGTCCCCCTAGCGGGAGTCCAAGAGACCCAGTACTTC. Protein: CSARVPLAGVQETQYF. The V call is TRBV20-1, the J call TRBJ2-5; 10 bases are shared with TRBD2. CDR3 length equals 16 residues. Germline V gene sequence: CDR1 DFQATT, CDR2 SNEGSKA (reference sequence). The V gene end was trimmed by 1 base and the J gene end by 1 base; junction bases not matched to a gene: 6.

The chain links TRBV28 to TRBJ2-1; TRBD1 agrees at 9 bases. This CDR3 region has 16 residues. The ends lost 7 bases at V and 6 bases at J; junction bases unmatched: 13. Per germline, CDR1 MDHEN and CDR2 SYDVKM. CDR3: CASTYPGRQGGNEQFF. Written as DNA, the CDR3 is TGTGCCAGCACATACCCGGGGAGACAGGGGGGCAATGAGCAGTTCTTC.

This chain connects TRBV7-8 to TRBJ1-4; weak D call: TRBD1 (6 bases). Per the germline V gene, CDR1 is SGHVS and CDR2 is FQNEAQ. V was trimmed by 5 bases and J by 0 bases, leaving 13 bases between them. The CDR3 spans 16 residues. CDR3 in DNA: TGTGCCAGCAGCAACCACAGGGTGGCAACTAATGAAAAACTGTTTTTT. Residues: CASSNHRVATNEKLFF.

The chain joins TRBV7-8 to TRBJ2-1; 9 bases align to TRBD2. Germline V lookup: CDR1 SGHVS, CDR2 FQNEAQ. The CDR3 has 11 amino acids. Losses at the gene ends were 2 bases for V and 14 bases for J; bases not matched to a gene: 1. CDR3 loop: CASSLQREEFF. The CDR3 DNA is TGTGCCAGCAGCTTACAGCGGGAGGAGTTCTTC. The full variable domain, in which reference TRBV7-8 and TRBJ2-1 provide the parts outside the CDR3, is GAGVSQSPRYKVAKRGQDVALRCDPISGHVSLFWYQQALGQGPEFLTYFQNEAQLDKSGLPSDRFFAERPEGSVSTLKIQRTQQEDSAVYLCASSLQREEFFGPGTRLTVL.

This clonotype was found many times. The J gene is TRBJ2-3, the V gene TRBV7-2; D is unclear. CDR1 and CDR2 (germline): SGHTA, FQGNSA. The CDR3 totals 14 residues. Trimming pared 6 bases from V and 2 bases from J, leaving 12 bases between. CDR3 nucleotide sequence: TGTGCCAGCAGAACCGACATATACACAGATACGCAGTATTTT. Residues: CASRTDIYTDTQYF. Full variable domain (outside the CDR3, taken from reference TRBV7-2 and TRBJ2-3): GAGVSQSPSNKVTEKGKDVELRCDPISGHTALYWYRQSLGQGLEFLIYFQGNSAPDKSGLPSDRFSAERTGGSVSTLTIQRTQQEDSAVYLCASRTDIYTDTQYFGPGTRLTVL.

As concerns this clonotype: Given a much more abundant clone one base away, this may be a read error. J is TRBJ2-1 and V is TRBV7-9, with TRBD1 matching 7 bases. CDR1 and CDR2 from the germline V gene are SEHNR and FQNEAQ (reference sequence). The CDR3 is 15 residues long. CDR3 in amino acids: CASSQTGLSYNEQLF. The DNA for the CDR3 is TGTGCCAGCAGCCAGACAGGGTTGTCCTACAATGAGCAGCTCTTC.